Listed below are T cell receptor beta chains from one sample, sequenced in a study of blood T cell repertoires in COVID-19. Repertoires were generated with immunoSEQ multiplex PCR, while TCRdb's copy carries only in-frame clones and drops some. The sample holds fewer than 350,000 clones; 75% to 90% are singletons and the top ten take about 4.6%. The sequenced sample was peripheral blood. These receptors came from a man aged 35 to 55 with acute or convalescent COVID-19. Each CDR3 is given with its conserved first and last residue. A D gene is named only where the DNA matches it firmly. The size field is filled for only some rows; it gives once, few, many or a size class.

J gene	clone size	V gene	D gene	CDR3 DNA	CDR3 protein
TRBJ2-1	-	TRBV11-2	TRBD2	TGTGCCAGCAGCTTGTCTATCAGCGGGGGGTCCTACAATGAGCAGTTCTTC	CASSLSISGGSYNEQFF
TRBJ1-2	-	TRBV28	-	TGTGCCAGCAGTTTCTCGGGGGGCTTATATGGCTACACCTTC	CASSFSGGLYGYTF
TRBJ2-5	-	TRBV11-2	-	TGTGCCAGCAGCTTGAGAGAGACCCAGTACTTC	CASSLRETQYF
TRBJ1-5	-	TRBV27	TRBD1	TGTGCCAGCAGTCGGACCGGGACAGGGTTTGCTCAGCCCCAGCATTTT	CASSRTGTGFAQPQHF
TRBJ1-1	-	TRBV24-1	TRBD1	TGTGCCACCAGTGCCGCCGGACAGGGATATACTGAAGCTTTCTTT	CATSAAGQGYTEAFF
TRBJ2-3	-	TRBV5-3	TRBD1	TGTGCCAGAAGCTTAAATTTTCAGGTGGCCGGGGACAGGCCCACAGATACGCAGTATTTT	CARSLNFQVAGDRPTDTQYF
TRBJ1-6	few	TRBV19	-	TGTGCCAGTAGTATCAGGGAACATTCACCCCTCCACTTT	CASSIREHSPLHF
TRBJ2-3	-	TRBV5-1	TRBD2	TGCGCCAGCAGCCTGACCGGGACTAGCGGAGATACGCAGTATTTT	CASSLTGTSGDTQYF
TRBJ1-1	once	TRBV11-2	-	TGTGCCAGCAGCTTGTCGGGGGGACTGAACACTGAAGCTTTCTTT	CASSLSGGLNTEAFF
TRBJ1-5	-	TRBV6-6	-	TGTGCCGGTCAGCCGGACTTTAATCAGCCCCAGCATTTT	CAGQPDFNQPQHF
TRBJ2-4	-	TRBV4-1	-	TGCGCCAGCAGCCACGGACTGAAAGCCAAAAACATTCAGTACTTC	CASSHGLKAKNIQYF
TRBJ2-2	-	TRBV6-5	-	TGTGCCAGCAGCTTACAGGCCACCGGGGAGCTGTTTTTT	CASSLQATGELFF
TRBJ2-1	few	TRBV11-3	TRBD1	TGTGCCAGCAGCTTCGGTTTGGACAGGGTCGACAATGAGCAGTTCTTC	CASSFGLDRVDNEQFF
TRBJ1-5	once	TRBV6-6	TRBD1	TGTGCCAGCAGTTACCCCGGGACAGGGGTTTGGCAGCCCCAGCATTTT	CASSYPGTGVWQPQHF
TRBJ2-2	-	TRBV5-1	-	TGCGCCAGCAGCCTAGGGCAGGGTAGCACCGGGGAGCTGTTTTTT	CASSLGQGSTGELFF